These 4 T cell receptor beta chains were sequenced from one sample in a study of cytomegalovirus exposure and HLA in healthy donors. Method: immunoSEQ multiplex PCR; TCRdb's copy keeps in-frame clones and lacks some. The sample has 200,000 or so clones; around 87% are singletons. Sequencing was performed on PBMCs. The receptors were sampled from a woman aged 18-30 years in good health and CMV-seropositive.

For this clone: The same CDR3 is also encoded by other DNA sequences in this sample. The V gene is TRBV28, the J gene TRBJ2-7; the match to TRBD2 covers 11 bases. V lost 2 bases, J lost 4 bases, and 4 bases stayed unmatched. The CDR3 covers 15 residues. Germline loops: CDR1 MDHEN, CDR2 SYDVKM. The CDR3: CASSLGLAGAYEQYF. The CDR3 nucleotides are TGTGCCAGCAGTTTAGGACTAGCGGGCGCTTACGAGCAGTACTTC.

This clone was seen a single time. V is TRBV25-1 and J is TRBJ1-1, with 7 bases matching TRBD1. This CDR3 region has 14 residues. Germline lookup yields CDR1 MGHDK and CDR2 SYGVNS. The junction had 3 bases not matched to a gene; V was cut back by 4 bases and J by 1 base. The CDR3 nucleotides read TGTGCCAGCAGTGTTCCAGGGGGGAACACTGAAGCTTTCTTT. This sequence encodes CASSVPGGNTEAFF.

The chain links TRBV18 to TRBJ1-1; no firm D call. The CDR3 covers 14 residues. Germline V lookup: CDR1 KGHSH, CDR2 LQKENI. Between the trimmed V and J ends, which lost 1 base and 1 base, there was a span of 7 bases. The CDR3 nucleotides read TGTGCCAGCTCACCACAGATGGCGAACACTGAAGCTTTCTTT. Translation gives CASSPQMANTEAFF.

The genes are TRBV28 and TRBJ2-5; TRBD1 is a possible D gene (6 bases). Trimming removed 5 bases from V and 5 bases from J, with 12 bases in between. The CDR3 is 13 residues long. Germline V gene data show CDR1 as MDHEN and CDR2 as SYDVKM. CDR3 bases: TGTGCCAGCAGTATCAGGGGCGGGGAGACCCAGTACTTC. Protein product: CASSIRGGETQYF.